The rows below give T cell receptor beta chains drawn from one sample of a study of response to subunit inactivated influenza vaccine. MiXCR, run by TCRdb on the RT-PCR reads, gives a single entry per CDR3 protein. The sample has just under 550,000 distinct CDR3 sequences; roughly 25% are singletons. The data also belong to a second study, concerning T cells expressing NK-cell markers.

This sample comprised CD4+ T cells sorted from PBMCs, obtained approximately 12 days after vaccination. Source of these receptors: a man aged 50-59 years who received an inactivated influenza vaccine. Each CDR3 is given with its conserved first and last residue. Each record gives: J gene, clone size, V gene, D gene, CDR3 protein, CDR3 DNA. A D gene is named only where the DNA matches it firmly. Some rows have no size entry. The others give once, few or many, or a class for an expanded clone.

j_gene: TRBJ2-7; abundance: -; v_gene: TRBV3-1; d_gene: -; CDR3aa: CASSQGSRSEQYF; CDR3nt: TGTGCCAGCAGCCAAGGGTCGCGGAGCGAGCAGTACTTC
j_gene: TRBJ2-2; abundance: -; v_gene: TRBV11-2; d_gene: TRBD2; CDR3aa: CASIPRYLGTSNNTGELFF; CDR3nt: TGTGCCAGCATCCCCCGGTATTTGGGGACTAGCAATAACACCGGGGAGCTGTTTTTT
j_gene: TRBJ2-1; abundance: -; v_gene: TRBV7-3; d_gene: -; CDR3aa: CASSYDSFNEQFF; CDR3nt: TGTGCCAGCAGCTACGACAGTTTCAATGAGCAGTTCTTC
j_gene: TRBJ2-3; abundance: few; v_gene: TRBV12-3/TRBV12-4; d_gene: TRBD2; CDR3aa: CASSALAGGLGGTDTQYF; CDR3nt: TGTGCCAGCAGTGCGCTAGCGGGGGGGCTCGGAGGCACAGATACGCAGTATTTT
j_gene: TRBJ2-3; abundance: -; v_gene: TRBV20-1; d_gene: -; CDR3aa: CSARDNSFGTGTDTQYF; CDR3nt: TGCAGTGCTAGAGACAACTCATTTGGGACGGGCACAGATACGCAGTATTTT
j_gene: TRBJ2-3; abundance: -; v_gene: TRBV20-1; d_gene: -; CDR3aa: CSTLIARRTDTQYF; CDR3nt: TGCAGCACCCTTATAGCGAGGCGCACAGATACGCAGTATTTT
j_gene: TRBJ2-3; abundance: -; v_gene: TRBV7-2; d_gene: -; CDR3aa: CASSSRRASDTQYF; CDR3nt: TGTGCCAGCAGCTCCAGGAGGGCATCGGATACGCAGTATTTT
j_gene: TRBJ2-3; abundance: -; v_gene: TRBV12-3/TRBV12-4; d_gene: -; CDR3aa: CASSLAGTSRVDTQYF; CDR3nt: TGTGCCAGCAGTTTAGCGGGAACTAGCCGGGTAGATACGCAGTATTTT
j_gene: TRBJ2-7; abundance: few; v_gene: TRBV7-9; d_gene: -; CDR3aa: CASSPQGSHEQYF; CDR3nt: TGTGCCAGCAGCCCACAGGGTTCCCACGAGCAGTACTTC
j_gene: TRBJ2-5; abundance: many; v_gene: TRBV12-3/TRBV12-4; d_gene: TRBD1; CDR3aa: CASSLGQGYETQYF; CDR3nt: TGTGCCAGCAGTTTGGGACAGGGGTACGAGACCCAGTACTTC
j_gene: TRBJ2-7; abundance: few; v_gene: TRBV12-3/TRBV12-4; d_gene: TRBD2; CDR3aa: CASSVTSGGFYEQYF; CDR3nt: TGTGCCAGCAGTGTTACTAGCGGGGGTTTCTACGAGCAGTACTTC
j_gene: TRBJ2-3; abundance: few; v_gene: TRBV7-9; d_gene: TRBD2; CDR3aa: CASSRSSGRGTDTQYF; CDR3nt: TGTGCCAGCAGCCGCTCTAGCGGGAGAGGCACAGATACGCAGTATTTT
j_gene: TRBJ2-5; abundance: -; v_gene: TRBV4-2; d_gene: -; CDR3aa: CASSQDKGMETQYF; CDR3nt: TGTGCCAGCAGCCAAGATAAAGGGATGGAGACCCAGTACTTC
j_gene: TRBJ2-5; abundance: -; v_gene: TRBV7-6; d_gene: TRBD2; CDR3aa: CASSQPALAGGTWVQETQYF; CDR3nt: TGTGCCAGCAGCCAACCAGCACTAGCGGGGGGAACCTGGGTACAAGAGACCCAGTACTTC
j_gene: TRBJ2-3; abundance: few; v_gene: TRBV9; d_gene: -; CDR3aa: CASSPETVHTQYF; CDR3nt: TGTGCCAGCAGCCCGGAGACAGTCCATACGCAGTATTTT
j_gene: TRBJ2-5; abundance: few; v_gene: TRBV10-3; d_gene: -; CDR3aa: CAISGGPQAQETQYF; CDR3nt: TGTGCCATCAGTGGTGGGCCGCAGGCGCAAGAGACCCAGTACTTC
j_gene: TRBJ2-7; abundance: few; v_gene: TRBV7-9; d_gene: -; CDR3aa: CASSLRGTFTEQYF; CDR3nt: TGTGCCAGCAGCCTCAGAGGGACCTTTACCGAGCAGTACTTC
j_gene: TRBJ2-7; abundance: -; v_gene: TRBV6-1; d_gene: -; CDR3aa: CASRQGHPYEQYF; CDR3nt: TGTGCCAGCAGACAGGGTCATCCCTACGAGCAGTACTTC
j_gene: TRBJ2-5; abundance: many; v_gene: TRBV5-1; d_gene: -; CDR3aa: CASSTGTQKETQYF; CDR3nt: TGCGCCAGCAGTACCGGGACACAGAAAGAGACCCAGTACTTC
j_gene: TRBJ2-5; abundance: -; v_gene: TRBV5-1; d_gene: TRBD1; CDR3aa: CASSLVDRGHQETQYF; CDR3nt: TGCGCCAGCAGCTTGGTGGACAGGGGCCACCAAGAGACCCAGTACTTC
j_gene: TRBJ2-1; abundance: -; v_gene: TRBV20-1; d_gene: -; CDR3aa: CSATGMRERSYNEQFF; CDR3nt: TGCAGTGCTACCGGAATGCGGGAACGGTCCTACAATGAGCAGTTCTTC
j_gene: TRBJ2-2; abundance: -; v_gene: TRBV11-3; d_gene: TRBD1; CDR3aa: CASSFRQGANGELFF; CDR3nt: TGTGCCAGCAGCTTTCGTCAGGGGGCAAACGGGGAGCTGTTTTTT